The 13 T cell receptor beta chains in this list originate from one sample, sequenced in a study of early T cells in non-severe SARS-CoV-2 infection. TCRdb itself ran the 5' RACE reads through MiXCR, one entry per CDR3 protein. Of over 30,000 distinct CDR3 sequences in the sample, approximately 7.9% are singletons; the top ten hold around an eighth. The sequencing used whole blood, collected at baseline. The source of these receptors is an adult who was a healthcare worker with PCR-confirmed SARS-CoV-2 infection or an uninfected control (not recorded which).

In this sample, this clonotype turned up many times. As DNA, the CDR3 is TGCGCCAGCAGCCAAGTGGCAGTCTTCTCTGGGGCCAACGTCCTGACTTTC. It is translated as CASSQVAVFSGANVLTF. The J gene is TRBJ2-6, the V gene TRBV4-1; D not certain. Germline lookup yields CDR1 MGHRA and CDR2 YSYEKL. With 1 base removed from V and 0 bases from J, the gap between germline ends came to 10 bases. The CDR3 has 17 residues.

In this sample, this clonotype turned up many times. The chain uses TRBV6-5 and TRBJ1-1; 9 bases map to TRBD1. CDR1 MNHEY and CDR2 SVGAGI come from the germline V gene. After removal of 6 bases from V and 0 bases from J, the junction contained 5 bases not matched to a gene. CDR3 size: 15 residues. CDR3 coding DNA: TGTGCCAGCAGCCGAGGACAGGGGATGAACACTGAAGCTTTCTTT. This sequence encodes CASSRGQGMNTEAFF.

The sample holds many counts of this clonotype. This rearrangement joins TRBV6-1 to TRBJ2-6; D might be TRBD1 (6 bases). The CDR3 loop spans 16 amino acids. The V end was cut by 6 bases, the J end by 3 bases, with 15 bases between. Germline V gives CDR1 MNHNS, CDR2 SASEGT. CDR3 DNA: TGTGCCAGCAGGCATGCAGGGGCGAGTGGGGCCAACGTCCTGACTTTC. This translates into CASRHAGASGANVLTF.

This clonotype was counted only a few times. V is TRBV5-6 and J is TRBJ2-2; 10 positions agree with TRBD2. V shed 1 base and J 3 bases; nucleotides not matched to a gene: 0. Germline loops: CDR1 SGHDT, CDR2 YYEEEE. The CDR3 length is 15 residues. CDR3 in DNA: TGTGCCAGCAGCTTGCTAGCGGGGGACACCGGGGAGCTGTTTTTT. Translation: CASSLLAGDTGELFF.

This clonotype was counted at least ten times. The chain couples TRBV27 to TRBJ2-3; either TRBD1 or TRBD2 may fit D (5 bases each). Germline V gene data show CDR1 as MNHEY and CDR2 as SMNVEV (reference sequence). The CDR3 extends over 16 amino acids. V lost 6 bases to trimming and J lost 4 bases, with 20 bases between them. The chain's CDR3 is CASSPTGPWGADTQYF. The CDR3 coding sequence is TGTGCCAGCAGCCCCACGGGGCCCTGGGGCGCAGATACGCAGTATTTT.

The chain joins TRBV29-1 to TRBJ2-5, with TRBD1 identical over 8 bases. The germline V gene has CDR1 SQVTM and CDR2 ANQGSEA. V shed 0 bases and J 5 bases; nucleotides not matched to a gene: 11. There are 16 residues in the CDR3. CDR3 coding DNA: TGCAGCGTTGAAGATGGGGGCAGGGGGCTTTTTGAGACCCAGTACTTC. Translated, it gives CSVEDGGRGLFETQYF.

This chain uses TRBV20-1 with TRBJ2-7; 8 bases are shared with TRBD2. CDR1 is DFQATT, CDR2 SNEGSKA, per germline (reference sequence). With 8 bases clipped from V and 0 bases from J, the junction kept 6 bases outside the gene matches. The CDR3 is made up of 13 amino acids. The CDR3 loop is CSPGGGTSYEQYF. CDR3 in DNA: TGCAGTCCCGGGGGGGGGACCTCCTACGAGCAGTACTTC.

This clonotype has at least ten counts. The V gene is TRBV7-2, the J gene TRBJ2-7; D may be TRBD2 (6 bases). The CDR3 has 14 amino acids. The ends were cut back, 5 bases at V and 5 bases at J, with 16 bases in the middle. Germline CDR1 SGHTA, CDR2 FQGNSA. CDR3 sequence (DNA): TGTGCCAGCAGCCGGGAACTAGCCCAAAACGAGCAGTACTTC. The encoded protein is CASSRELAQNEQYF.

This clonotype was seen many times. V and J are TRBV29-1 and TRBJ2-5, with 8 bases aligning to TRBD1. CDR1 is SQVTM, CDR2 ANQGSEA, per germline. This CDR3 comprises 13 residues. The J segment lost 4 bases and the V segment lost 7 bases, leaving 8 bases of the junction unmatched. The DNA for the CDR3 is TGCAGCGCGATTCCGGACAGGGTAGAGACCCAGTACTTC. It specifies CSAIPDRVETQYF.

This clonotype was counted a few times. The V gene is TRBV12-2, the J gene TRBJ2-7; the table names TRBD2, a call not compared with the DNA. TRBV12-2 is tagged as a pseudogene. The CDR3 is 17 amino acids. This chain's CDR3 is CASRSLKWHGGWREQYF. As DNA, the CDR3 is TGTGCAAGTCGCTCCCTGAAATGGCACGGAGGGTGGCGCGAGCAGTACTTC.

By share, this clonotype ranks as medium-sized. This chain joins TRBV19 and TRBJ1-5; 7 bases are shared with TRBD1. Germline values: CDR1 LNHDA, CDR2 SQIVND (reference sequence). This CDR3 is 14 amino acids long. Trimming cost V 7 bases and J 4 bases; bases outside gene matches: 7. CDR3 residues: CASIGGGTNQPQHF. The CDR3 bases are TGTGCCAGTATAGGGGGCGGAACAAATCAGCCCCAGCATTTT.

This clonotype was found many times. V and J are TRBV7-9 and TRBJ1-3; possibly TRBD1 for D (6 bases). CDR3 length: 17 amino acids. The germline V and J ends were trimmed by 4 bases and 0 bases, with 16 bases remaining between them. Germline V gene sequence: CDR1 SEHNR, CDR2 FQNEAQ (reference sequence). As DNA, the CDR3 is TGTGCCAGCAGCTCCGGGACATACATTGTCTCTGGAAACACCATATATTTT. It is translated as CASSSGTYIVSGNTIYF.

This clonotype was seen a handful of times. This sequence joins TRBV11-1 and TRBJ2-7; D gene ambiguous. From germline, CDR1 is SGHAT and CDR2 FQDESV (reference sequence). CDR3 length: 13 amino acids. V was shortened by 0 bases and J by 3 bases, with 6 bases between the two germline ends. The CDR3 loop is CASSLAGIYEQYF. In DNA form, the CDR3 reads TGTGCCAGCAGCTTAGCAGGGATCTACGAGCAGTACTTC.